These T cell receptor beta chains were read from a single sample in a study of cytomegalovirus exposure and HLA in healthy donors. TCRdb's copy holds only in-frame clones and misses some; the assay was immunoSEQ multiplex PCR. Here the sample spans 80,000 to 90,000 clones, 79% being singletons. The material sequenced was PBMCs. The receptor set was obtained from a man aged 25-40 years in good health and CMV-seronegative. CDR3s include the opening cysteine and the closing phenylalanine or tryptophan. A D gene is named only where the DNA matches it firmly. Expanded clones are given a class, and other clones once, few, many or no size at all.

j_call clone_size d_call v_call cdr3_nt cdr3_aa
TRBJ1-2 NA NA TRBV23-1 TGCGCCAGCAGTCAATCGGTACGAGGACTCTCTAATGGCTACACCTTC CASSQSVRGLSNGYTF
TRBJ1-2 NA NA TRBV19 TGTGCCAGTAGTATAGCGAGAGCCCAGGGAGGCTACACCTTC CASSIARAQGGYTF
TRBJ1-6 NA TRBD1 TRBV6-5 TGTGCCAGCAGGAGGGACAGCAATTCACCCCTCCACTTT CASRRDSNSPLHF
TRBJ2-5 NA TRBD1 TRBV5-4 TGTGCCAGCAGCTTGGGGGGCAGGCTGACAGGGACGGAAGAGACCCAGTACTTC CASSLGGRLTGTEETQYF
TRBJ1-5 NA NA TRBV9 TGTGCCAGCAGCCAGGGAGGAGGGGACGTCAATCAGCCCCAGCATTTT CASSQGGGDVNQPQHF
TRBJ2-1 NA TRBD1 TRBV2 TGTGCCAGCACTGACAGGGGTATCCCCAATGAGCAGTTCTTC CASTDRGIPNEQFF
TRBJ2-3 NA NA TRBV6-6 TGTGCCACCAGCGCGGCAGATACGCAGTATTTT CATSAADTQYF
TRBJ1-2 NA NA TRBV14 TGTGCCAGCAGCTTACGGGACACAAGGTTCCTTCCCCGCGTGGTAGCTGGCTACACCTTC CASSLRDTRFLPRVVAGYTF
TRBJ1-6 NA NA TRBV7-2 TGTGCCAGCAGCTTAGACAGCTCCTATAATTCACCCCTCCACTTT CASSLDSSYNSPLHF
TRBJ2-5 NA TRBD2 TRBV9 TGTGCCAGCCCCGTCATTGCGGGGGTCGGAGAGACCCAGTACTTC CASPVIAGVGETQYF
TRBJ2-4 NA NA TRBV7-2 TGTGCCAGCAGCTTAGACAGGACCCTTGAGTACTTC CASSLDRTLEYF
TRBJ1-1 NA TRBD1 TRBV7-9 TGTGCCAGCAGCGGAAGGGGAGGGACAGGGGAAATCGCTGAAGCTTTCTTT CASSGRGGTGEIAEAFF
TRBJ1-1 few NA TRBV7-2 TGTGCCAGCAGCTTAAAAGGGGGTAGGGAAGCTTTCTTT CASSLKGGREAFF
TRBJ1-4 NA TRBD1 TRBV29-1 TGCAGCGCACGACAGGGCACTGCAACTAATGAAAAACTGTTTTTT CSARQGTATNEKLFF
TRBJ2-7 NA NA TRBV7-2 TGTGCCAGCACAACACAGGACGGCTCCTCCTACGAGCAGTACTTC CASTTQDGSSYEQYF
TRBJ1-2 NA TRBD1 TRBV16 TGTGCCAGCAGCCATGATACAGGGGTTAACTATGGCTACACCTTC CASSHDTGVNYGYTF
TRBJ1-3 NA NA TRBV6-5 TGTGCCAGCAGTTACTCCTTTTTCTCTGGAAACACCATATATTTT CASSYSFFSGNTIYF
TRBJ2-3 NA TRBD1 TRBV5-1 TGCGCCAGCAGCTTGGCCAAGGACAGGGGAACACCAGATACGCAGTATTTT CASSLAKDRGTPDTQYF
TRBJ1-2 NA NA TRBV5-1 TGCGCCAGCAGCTTGGACGGACAGAACCACTATGGCTACACCTTC CASSLDGQNHYGYTF
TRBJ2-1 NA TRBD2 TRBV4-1 TGCGCCAGCAGCCAAGACCGCGGGGGGGCCAGGGATGAGCAGTTCTTC CASSQDRGGARDEQFF
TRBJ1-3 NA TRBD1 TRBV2 TGTGCCAGCAGTTTATACCGGACAGGAATAACTGGAAACACCATATATTTT CASSLYRTGITGNTIYF
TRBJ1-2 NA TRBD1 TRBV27 TGTGCCAGCAGTTGGGGACAGGGGGCGAGCTACACCTTC CASSWGQGASYTF
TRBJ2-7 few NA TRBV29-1 TGCAGCGTTGAAGAGGCCTCCTACGAGCAGTACTTC CSVEEASYEQYF
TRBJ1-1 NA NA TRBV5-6 TGTGCCAGCAGCTTGAGGTGGAGGCGAGAGGGAGGCACTGAAGCTTTCTTT CASSLRWRREGGTEAFF
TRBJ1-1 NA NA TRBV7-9 TGTTCCAGCAGCTCTCTCGCGGGCGAAGCTTTCTTT CSSSSLAGEAFF
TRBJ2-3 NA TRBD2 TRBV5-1 TGCGCCAGCAGCAACACGGGAGGGAGCACAGATACGCAGTATTTT CASSNTGGSTDTQYF
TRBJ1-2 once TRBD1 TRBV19 TGTGCCAGTAGTGCCCAACAGGGGGCCGGGGGCTACACCTTC CASSAQQGAGGYTF
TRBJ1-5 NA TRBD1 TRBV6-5 TGTGCCAGCAGTTGGGACAGCATATATAGCAATCAGCCCCAGCATTTT CASSWDSIYSNQPQHF
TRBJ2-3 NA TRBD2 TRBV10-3 TGTGCCATCAGCAAAACTAGCGGGGGGGGGTCTAGCACAGATACGCAGTATTTT CAISKTSGGGSSTDTQYF
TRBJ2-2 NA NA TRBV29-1 TGCAGCGCCCGGGTGGGGGGAACCGGGGAGCTGTTTTTT CSARVGGTGELFF
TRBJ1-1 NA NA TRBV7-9 TGTGCCAGCAGCGTCCTACAGGGGAACACTGAAGCTTTCTTT CASSVLQGNTEAFF
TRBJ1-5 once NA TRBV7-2 TGTGCCAGCAGCTTTCGACAGGACTTTCAGCCCCAGCATTTT CASSFRQDFQPQHF
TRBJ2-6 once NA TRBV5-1 TGCGCCAGCCGACACGGGACTAAGGACAGTCGCGGCTCTGGGGCCAACGTCCTGACTTTC CASRHGTKDSRGSGANVLTF
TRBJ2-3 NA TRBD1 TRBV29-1 TGCAGCGTTACCGGGACAGGGGATCCAGATACGCAGTATTTT CSVTGTGDPDTQYF
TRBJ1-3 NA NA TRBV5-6 TGTGCCAGCAGCTTGGGACAGTTCCCTGGAAACACCATATATTTT CASSLGQFPGNTIYF
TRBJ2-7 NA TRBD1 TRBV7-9 TGTGCCAGCAGCTGGACAGGGGTCCTCTCCTACGAGCAGTACTTC CASSWTGVLSYEQYF
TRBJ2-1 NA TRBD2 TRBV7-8 TGTGCCAGCAGCTTAGCCGGTCGGGCTAGCGGGTACTCCTACAATGAGCAGTTCTTC CASSLAGRASGYSYNEQFF
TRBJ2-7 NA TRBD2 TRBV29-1 TGCAGCGTCTACCTCGCGGGGGGTTACTACGAGCAGTACTTC CSVYLAGGYYEQYF
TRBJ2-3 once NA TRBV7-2 TGTGCCAGCAGCTTAGCGCATGGCACCACAGATACGCAGTATTTT CASSLAHGTTDTQYF
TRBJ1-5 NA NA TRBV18 TGTGCCAGCTCACCACCCCATAGCAATCAGCCCCAGCATTTT CASSPPHSNQPQHF
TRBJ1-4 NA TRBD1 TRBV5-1 TGCGCCAGCAGCTCTACGGGACAGGTTGATGAAAAACTGTTTTTT CASSSTGQVDEKLFF